Presented here are 3 T cell receptor beta chains from one specimen sequenced in a study of shared clonotypes between healthy human individuals. Method: immunoSEQ multiplex PCR; TCRdb's copy keeps in-frame clones and lacks some. Of about 1,900,000 clones in the sample, roughly 95% are singletons; the top ten hold more than 0.9%. Terminally differentiated effector memory CD45RA+ cells were excluded from the naive CD8 cells, which were CD45RO-negative and positively selected for CCR7. Sequences were obtained from naive CD8+ T cells sorted from blood. The receptors were gathered from a man younger than 35 in good health.

The V and J genes are TRBV2 and TRBJ2-1; D is unclear. The CDR3 spans 16 residues. Germline V gives CDR1 SNHLY, CDR2 FYNNEI. Trimming shortened V by 6 bases and J by 1 base, and 16 bases separated the two germline ends. CDR3 nucleotide sequence: TGTGCCAGCAGCGCAATTCTCCTAGGTTCCTACAATGAGCAGTTCTTC. Protein sequence: CASSAILLGSYNEQFF.

The rearrangement joins TRBV11-2 to TRBJ1-5; 8 bases are a match to TRBD1. The CDR3 runs 14 residues. Per the germline V gene, CDR1 is SGHAT and CDR2 is FQNNGV. The V gene end was trimmed by 3 bases and the J gene end by 4 bases; junction bases not matched to a gene: 2. Here the CDR3 DNA reads TGTGCCAGCAGCTTCGGGACAGGTAATCAGCCCCAGCATTTT. Its protein is CASSFGTGNQPQHF.

This chain uses TRBV7-8 with TRBJ2-1; the match to TRBD2 covers 15 bases. J gave up 2 bases and V 5 bases, and 10 bases lay outside the gene matches. CDR3 length equals 19 residues. Per the germline V gene, CDR1 is SGHVS and CDR2 is FQNEAQ. This CDR3 reads CASSAGLAGGGEPYNEQFF. CDR3 nucleotide sequence: TGTGCCAGCAGCGCGGGACTAGCGGGAGGAGGGGAGCCCTACAATGAGCAGTTCTTC.